This T cell receptor beta chain derives from a study of PD-1 blockade in mismatch repair-deficient tumors. Background on the study: Patients had approximately 13 mismatch repair-deficient cancer types and were previously treated and progressing.

Regarding this clone: The antigen remains undetermined.

The assay was immunoSEQ multiplex PCR, and TCRdb's table has in-frame clones only and misses some. The sample lists some 130,000 clones, approximately 91% seen once, with 10% to 15% in the top ten. Overall study findings and caveats: Rapid post-treatment expansion, then contraction, generally preceding radiologic response, marked tumor-resident clones.

Mismatch repair deficiency was confirmed in all patients, by PCR or immunohistochemistry. TCRs were sequenced from a few patients responding to pembrolizumab. This CDR3 has 14 amino acids. Trimming took off 1 base at V and 0 bases at J, with 6 bases between the two ends. CDR1 SGHTA and CDR2 FQGNSA come from the germline V gene. The receptor's source is an adult with mismatch repair-deficient cancer. J is TRBJ1-1 and V is TRBV7-2; D ambiguous. The sample here was peripheral blood, taken approximately 71 weeks after starting pembrolizumab. The CDR3 sequence is CASSLVLLNTEAFF. In DNA, the CDR3 is TGTGCCAGCAGCTTAGTCCTGTTGAACACTGAAGCTTTCTTT. The full variable domain, its missing parts supplied by reference TRBV7-2 and TRBJ1-1, is GAGVSQSPSNKVTEKGKDVELRCDPISGHTALYWYRQSLGQGLEFLIYFQGNSAPDKSGLPSDRFSAERTGGSVSTLTIQRTQQEDSAVYLCASSLVLLNTEAFFGQGTRLTVV.